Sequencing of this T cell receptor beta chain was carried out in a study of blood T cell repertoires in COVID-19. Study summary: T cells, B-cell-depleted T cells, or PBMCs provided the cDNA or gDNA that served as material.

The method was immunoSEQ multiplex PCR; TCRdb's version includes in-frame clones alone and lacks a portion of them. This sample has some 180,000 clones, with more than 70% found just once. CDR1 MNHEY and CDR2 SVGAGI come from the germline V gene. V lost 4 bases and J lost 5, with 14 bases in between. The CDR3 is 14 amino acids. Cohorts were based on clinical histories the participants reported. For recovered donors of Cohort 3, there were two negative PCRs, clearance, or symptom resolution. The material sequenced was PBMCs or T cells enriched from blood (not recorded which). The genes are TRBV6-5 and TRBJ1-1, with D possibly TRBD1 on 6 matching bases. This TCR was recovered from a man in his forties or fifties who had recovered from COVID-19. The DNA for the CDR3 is TGTGCCAGCAGTTCTCCTAGGGGGAATACTGAAGCTTTCTTT. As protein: CASSSPRGNTEAFF.